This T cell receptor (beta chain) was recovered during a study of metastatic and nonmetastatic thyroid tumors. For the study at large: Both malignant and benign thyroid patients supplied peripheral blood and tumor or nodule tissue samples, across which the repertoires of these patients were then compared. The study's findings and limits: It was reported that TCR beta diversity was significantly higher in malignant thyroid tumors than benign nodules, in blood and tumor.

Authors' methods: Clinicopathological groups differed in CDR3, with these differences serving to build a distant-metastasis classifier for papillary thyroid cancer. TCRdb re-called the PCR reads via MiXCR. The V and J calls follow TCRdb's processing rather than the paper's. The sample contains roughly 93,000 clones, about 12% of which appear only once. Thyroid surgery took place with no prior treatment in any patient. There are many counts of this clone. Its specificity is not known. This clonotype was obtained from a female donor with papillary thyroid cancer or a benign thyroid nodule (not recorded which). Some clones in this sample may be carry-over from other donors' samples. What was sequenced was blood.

The CDR3 DNA reads TGTGCCAGCAGCGTAGAAACAGGGGGCGTTTACGAGCAGTACTTC. It is translated as CASSVETGGVYEQYF. The chain has TRBV9 and TRBJ2-7; 9 bases map to TRBD1. The CDR3 runs to 15 residues. V lost 0 bases, J lost 4 bases, and 5 bases stayed unmatched. CDR1 and CDR2 from the germline V gene are SGDLS and YYNGEE.